Below are 28 T cell receptor beta chains sequenced from a single sample in a study of early T cells in non-severe SARS-CoV-2 infection. TCRdb re-analysed the 5' RACE reads in MiXCR, keeping a single row per CDR3 protein. Of roughly 80,000 distinct CDR3 sequences detected, roughly 16% appear once; the ten largest clones hold less than 15%. The sample taken for sequencing was whole blood. The origin of the receptors is an adult who was a healthcare worker with PCR-confirmed SARS-CoV-2 infection or an uninfected control (not recorded which).

The chain carries TRBV10-3 and TRBJ2-2; TRBD1 matches 9 bases. The CDR3 is 15 amino acids. The V gene end was trimmed by 0 bases and the J gene end by 6 bases; junction bases not matched to a gene: 2. Germline lookup yields CDR1 ENHRY and CDR2 SYGVKD. CDR3 bases: TGTGCCATCAGTGAGTCGGGACAGGGTTCCGGGGAGCTGTTTTTT. Protein product: CAISESGQGSGELFF.

The chain employs TRBV7-6 and TRBJ2-1, with D perhaps TRBD1 or TRBD2 (6 bases each). V was shortened by 5 bases and J by 6 bases, with 14 bases between the two germline ends. The CDR3 runs 14 residues. Germline V CDR1 and CDR2: SGHVS, FNYEAQ. DNA of the CDR3: TGTGCCAGCAGCAGACACAGGGAGGCCAATGAGCAGTTCTTC. Its protein is CASSRHREANEQFF.

The CDR3 region is CASSLGPNQPQHF. CDR3 nucleotide sequence: TGCGCCAGCAGCTTGGGCCCAAATCAGCCCCAGCATTTT. The V gene is TRBV5-1, the J gene TRBJ1-5; D is unresolved. V lost 0 bases and J 4 bases, leaving 5 bases between the germline ends. In germline, CDR1 is SGHRS, CDR2 YFSETQ. The CDR3 length is 13 residues.

The V gene is TRBV18, the J gene TRBJ2-3; 9 nucleotides line up with TRBD2. Germline assignment: CDR1 KGHSH and CDR2 LQKENI. The V segment lost 0 bases and the J segment 6 bases; nucleotides outside the gene matches: 7. The CDR3 covers 16 residues. The CDR3 region has the DNA TGTGCCAGCTCACCACCTGCCCTAGCGGGGTTGGATACGCAGTATTTT. Translated, it gives CASSPPALAGLDTQYF.

This clonotype showed up just a few times. Written as DNA, the CDR3 is TGTGTCGCCTCGAAGAACACTGAAGCTTTCTTT. Translating it yields CVASKNTEAFF. The chain is built from TRBV7-9 and TRBJ1-1; unclear D gene. The germline V gene has CDR1 SEHNR and CDR2 FQNEAQ (reference sequence). The CDR3 extends over 11 amino acids.

The chain employs TRBV7-6 and TRBJ2-1; 11 positions agree with TRBD2. This CDR3 spans 15 amino acids. Germline V gene lookup returns CDR1 SGHVS and CDR2 FNYEAQ. The junction had 5 bases not matched to a gene; V was cut back by 0 bases and J by 10 bases. The CDR3 is CASSLALAGGQEQFF. CDR3 bases: TGTGCCAGCAGCTTAGCGCTAGCGGGAGGCCAGGAGCAGTTCTTC.

The rearrangement links TRBV5-1 to TRBJ2-1; possibly TRBD2 for D (5 bases). Germline V CDR1 and CDR2: SGHRS, YFSETQ. The V end was cut by 3 bases, the J end by 7 bases, with 14 bases between. The CDR3 contains 14 residues. As DNA, the CDR3 is TGCGCCAGCAGCTCGGACTTGCCTCAGAATGAGCAGTTCTTC. Protein sequence: CASSSDLPQNEQFF.

This chain uses TRBV5-1 with TRBJ1-3; weak D call: TRBD1 (6 bases). The germline V gene encodes CDR1 SGHRS and CDR2 YFSETQ. Deletions cut 4 bases from V and 1 base from J, with 6 bases between. CDR3 length equals 13 residues. CDR3 nucleotide sequence: TGCGCCAGCAGCACAGGGTCTGGAAACACCATATATTTT. Its protein product is CASSTGSGNTIYF.

The chain links TRBV6-2 or TRBV6-3 to TRBJ1-1; possibly TRBD1 for D (5 bases). Trimming cost V 3 bases and J 6 bases, with 14 bases left between them. The CDR3 runs 14 residues. Germline CDR1 MNHEY, CDR2 SVGEGT. The CDR3 is CASSYGAAFAEAFF. DNA for the CDR3: TGTGCCAGCAGTTATGGGGCAGCGTTCGCTGAAGCTTTCTTT.

This clonotype was counted a few times. The chain is built from TRBV20-1 and TRBJ1-3; D is unresolved. Deletions cut 6 bases from V and 5 bases from J, with 8 bases between. Germline loops: CDR1 DFQATT, CDR2 SNEGSKA (reference sequence). CDR3 length: 11 amino acids. The CDR3 spells CSAPERNTIYF. In DNA form, the CDR3 reads TGCAGTGCCCCGGAGAGAAACACCATATATTTT.

This clonotype has a count of ten or more. V usage is TRBV7-9 and J usage is TRBJ2-5, with D possibly TRBD2 on 5 matching bases. V was clipped by 3 bases and J by 5 bases, with 16 bases between them. The CDR3 is 15 amino acids. The germline V gene encodes CDR1 SEHNR and CDR2 FQNEAQ (reference sequence). DNA of the CDR3: TGTGCCAGCAGCTTCCCCACTAGTGGCACGGAGACCCAGTACTTC. Its protein is CASSFPTSGTETQYF.

This clonotype appeared many times. V usage is TRBV20-1 and J usage is TRBJ1-5; D may be TRBD1 (6 bases). CDR1 is DFQATT and CDR2 is SNEGSKA in the germline V gene (reference sequence). The CDR3 runs to 18 residues. V was shortened by 6 bases and J by 2 bases, with 26 bases between the two germline ends. The CDR3 region has the DNA TGCAGTGCGGCGATCCGGGACACGGTGGGTTCGCGCAATCAGCCCCAGCATTTT. This translates into CSAAIRDTVGSRNQPQHF.

A remark on this clonotype: A read error may explain this, as a much larger clone is one base away. The V gene is TRBV3-1, the J gene TRBJ2-7; 7 nucleotides line up with TRBD1. The length of the CDR3 is 15 residues. Germline assignment: CDR1 LGHDT and CDR2 YNNKEL (reference sequence). V lost 1 base and J lost 4; bases outside the gene matches: 7. CDR3 amino acids: CASSQAANRGYEQYF. The CDR3 DNA reads as TGTGCCAGCAGCCAAGCAGCCAACAGGGGATACGAGCAGTACTTC.

This clonotype appeared many times. The chain has TRBV3-1 and TRBJ2-1; 9 positions agree with TRBD2. Germline CDR1 LGHDT, CDR2 YNNKEL (reference sequence). CDR3 length equals 16 residues. Trimming took 1 base from V and 6 from J; bases not matched to a gene: 7. The DNA for the CDR3 is TGTGCCAGCAGCCAAGCCCTGGGACTAGCCAGCAATGAGCAGTTCTTC. This translates into CASSQALGLASNEQFF.

The CDR3 sequence: CSSRGLAEKLFF. CDR3 sequence (DNA): TGCAGTTCCAGGGGTTTGGCAGAAAAACTGTTTTTT. The J gene is TRBJ1-4, the V gene TRBV20-1, with D possibly being TRBD1 (6 bases). The germline V gene encodes CDR1 DFQATT and CDR2 SNEGSKA (reference sequence). This CDR3 is built from 12 residues. V dropped 8 bases and J dropped 8 bases, with 15 bases sitting between them.

The chain has TRBV7-2 and TRBJ2-7; TRBD2 might be the D (5 bases). Germline loops: CDR1 SGHTA, CDR2 FQGNSA. This CDR3 region has 14 residues. Deletions cut 5 bases from V and 3 bases from J, with 14 bases between. The CDR3 loop reads CASSLSVGYYEQYF. CDR3 DNA: TGTGCCAGCAGCCTTAGCGTGGGGTACTACGAGCAGTACTTC.

This clonotype was found a few times. The chain combines TRBV4-1 with TRBJ1-2, with a possible D match to TRBD1 (5 bases). The CDR3 has 15 amino acids. Germline loops: CDR1 MGHRA, CDR2 YSYEKL. The V gene lost 8 bases and the J gene lost 3 bases, with 19 bases spanning the gap. This chain's CDR3 is CASSQHAGVDYGYTF. CDR3 coding DNA: TGCGCCAGCTCCCAGCATGCGGGGGTAGACTATGGCTACACCTTC.

This clonotype was detected only a few times. V gene TRBV4-1 combines with J gene TRBJ1-3, with unresolved D. V was trimmed by 1 base and J by 0 bases, leaving 10 bases between them. The length of the CDR3 is 16 residues. Germline V lookup: CDR1 MGHRA, CDR2 YSYEKL. CDR3 in amino acids: CASSQVHSISGNTIYF. The CDR3 DNA is TGCGCCAGCAGCCAAGTTCACAGTATCTCTGGAAACACCATATATTTT.

The V call is TRBV7-2, the J call TRBJ2-7; D might be TRBD2 (6 bases). The CDR3 covers 15 residues. Trimming took 5 bases from V and 3 from J, leaving 17 bases between them. Germline assignment: CDR1 SGHTA and CDR2 FQGNSA. The CDR3 coding sequence is TGTGCCAGCAGCCCGAGATCCGGAGGGAACTACGAGCAGTACTTC. Residues: CASSPRSGGNYEQYF.

The chain carries TRBV7-2 and TRBJ2-3; D uncertain. Deletions cut 2 bases from V and 3 bases from J, with 12 bases between. This CDR3 comprises 15 residues. From germline, CDR1 is SGHTA and CDR2 FQGNSA. CDR3 amino acids: CASSLMGLGTDTQYF. The CDR3 DNA follows: TGTGCCAGCAGCTTAATGGGTCTGGGGACAGATACGCAGTATTTT.

This clonotype appeared a few times. The V call is TRBV24-1, the J call TRBJ2-2; D remains unclear. The germline V gene encodes CDR1 KGHDR and CDR2 SFDVKD. CDR3 length: 13 amino acids. Trimming shortened V by 5 bases and J by 6 bases, and 9 bases separated the two germline ends. DNA of the CDR3: TGTGCCACCAGTGTTACGGCGGCCGGGGAGCTGTTTTTT. It codes for CATSVTAAGELFF.

Many counts were recorded for this clonotype. This chain uses TRBV27 with TRBJ1-6, with 7 bases aligning to TRBD1. This CDR3 is 15 amino acids long. CDR1 is MNHEY and CDR2 is SMNVEV in the germline V gene (reference sequence). With V trimmed by 5 bases and J by 7 bases, 8 bases remained unmatched. The CDR3 DNA reads as TGTGCCAGCAGTGCGTCCGGGACAGTCAATTCACCCCTCCACTTT. Its protein product is CASSASGTVNSPLHF.

As DNA, the CDR3 is TGCGCCAGCAGCTCGACCTTCTCTGGGGCCAACGTCCTGACTTTC. Protein product: CASSSTFSGANVLTF. The rearrangement joins TRBV5-1 to TRBJ2-6, with D hard to call. Germline V gene sequence: CDR1 SGHRS, CDR2 YFSETQ. The CDR3 totals 15 residues. V was trimmed by 3 bases and J by 0 bases, leaving 7 bases between them.

This chain connects TRBV15 to TRBJ2-4; 9 positions agree with TRBD1. The germline gives CDR1 LNHNV, CDR2 YYDKDF (reference sequence). CDR3 size: 16 residues. Trimming removed 3 bases from V and 7 bases from J; junction bases left unmatched: 10. The CDR3 sequence is CATSRPGQGLENIQYF. The CDR3 nucleotides are TGTGCCACCAGCAGGCCGGGACAGGGTCTAGAGAACATTCAGTACTTC.

This clonotype occurred a few times. The V gene is TRBV6-5, the J gene TRBJ2-1, with no clear D. The CDR3 runs to 13 residues. CDR1 is MNHEY and CDR2 is SVGAGI in the germline V gene. V shed 6 bases and J shed 5 bases, with 11 bases lying between them. In DNA form, the CDR3 reads TGTGCCAGCAGGCCCCACTCAAACAATGAGCAGTTCTTC. It codes for CASRPHSNNEQFF.

V usage is TRBV6-6 and J usage is TRBJ1-6; 7 bases are a match to TRBD1. Germline CDR1 is MNHNY and CDR2 is SVGAGI (reference sequence). The trim removed 5 bases at V and 3 bases at J, leaving 4 bases unmatched. The CDR3 has 15 amino acids. The CDR3 region is CASSNRDSYNSPLHF. In DNA, the CDR3 is TGTGCCAGCAGTAACCGGGACAGCTATAATTCACCCCTCCACTTT.

The gene calls are TRBV9 and TRBJ2-7; the D is unclear. The V end was cut by 0 bases, the J end by 3 bases, with 7 bases between. CDR3 length: 13 amino acids. Germline V gene sequence: CDR1 SGDLS, CDR2 YYNGEE. The CDR3 loop reads CASSVATHYEQYF. CDR3 nucleotide sequence: TGTGCCAGCAGCGTAGCTACTCACTACGAGCAGTACTTC.

This clonotype was seen repeatedly, ten times or more. The chain is built from TRBV9 and TRBJ2-5, with 9 positions matching TRBD2. V gave up 0 bases and J gave up 1 base; unmatched junction bases: 4. The CDR3 spans 16 residues. Germline CDR1 SGDLS, CDR2 YYNGEE. DNA for the CDR3: TGTGCCAGCAGCGTAGCTACGACTAGCGGCCAAGAGACCCAGTACTTC. Its protein product is CASSVATTSGQETQYF.